A single sample is the source of the 28 T cell receptor beta chains below, sequenced in a study of blood T cell repertoires in COVID-19. Clones were sequenced by immunoSEQ multiplex PCR, and TCRdb holds only the in-frame ones, with some missing. Among approximately 110,000 clones listed, around 86% were seen once. The sequenced sample was peripheral blood. Receptors originate from a man aged 35 to 55 with acute or convalescent COVID-19.

This clone was observed a few times. The chain employs TRBV12-3 or TRBV12-4 and TRBJ2-7; maybe TRBD2 (5 bases). The germline V and J ends were trimmed by 2 bases and 7 bases, with 6 bases remaining between them. There are 11 residues in the CDR3. The CDR3 DNA sequence: TGTGCCAGCAGTTTATCGGGGGAGCAGTACTTC. Translation gives CASSLSGEQYF.

The rearrangement links TRBV5-1 to TRBJ2-7; 8 positions agree with TRBD2. Germline V CDR1 and CDR2: SGHRS, YFSETQ. This CDR3 contains 16 residues. V was clipped by 2 bases and J by 0 bases; unmatched bases: 7. The CDR3, as DNA: TGCGCCAGCAGCTTAGAACTAGCGGTACTCTCCTACGAGCAGTACTTC. Its protein product is CASSLELAVLSYEQYF. The full variable domain, completed using reference TRBV5-1 and TRBJ2-7, is KAGVTQTPRYLIKTRGQQVTLSCSPISGHRSVSWYQQTPGQGLQFLFEYFSETQRNKGNFPGRFSGRQFSNSRSEMNVSTLELGDSALYLCASSLELAVLSYEQYFGPGTRLTVT.

This clone was seen a single time. The chain carries TRBV11-2 and TRBJ1-3; TRBD1 matches 9 bases. With V trimmed by 0 bases and J by 8 bases, 5 bases remained unmatched. The germline gives CDR1 SGHAT, CDR2 FQNNGV. The CDR3 extends over 15 amino acids. The DNA of the CDR3 is TGTGCCAGCAGCTTAGATTCGGGACAGGGCCACACCATATATTTT. It encodes CASSLDSGQGHTIYF.

V gene TRBV19 combines with J gene TRBJ1-1, with D maybe TRBD1 (5 bases). The CDR3 has 16 residues. With 3 bases removed from V and 1 base from J, the gap between germline ends came to 15 bases. Per germline, CDR1 LNHDA and CDR2 SQIVND (reference sequence). CDR3 residues: CASSMRQLNWNTEAFF. CDR3 DNA sequence: TGTGCCAGTAGTATGAGACAGCTAAACTGGAACACTGAAGCTTTCTTT.

V gene TRBV7-8 combines with J gene TRBJ2-5; 8 positions agree with TRBD2. The length of the CDR3 is 18 residues. Trimming cost V 0 bases and J 5 bases; bases outside gene matches: 14. Germline V lookup: CDR1 SGHVS, CDR2 FQNEAQ. This CDR3 is CASSLAEGWREELETQYF. CDR3 DNA sequence: TGTGCCAGCAGCTTAGCCGAAGGTTGGCGGGAGGAACTTGAGACCCAGTACTTC.

The J gene is TRBJ1-1, the V gene TRBV7-8; D ambiguous. The CDR3 covers 15 residues. V was clipped by 3 bases and J by 3 bases, with 14 bases between them. From germline, CDR1 is SGHVS and CDR2 FQNEAQ. CDR3 amino acids: CASSFSPAPDTEAFF. The CDR3 nucleotides read TGTGCCAGCAGCTTTAGTCCTGCACCGGACACTGAAGCTTTCTTT.

J is TRBJ2-4 and V is TRBV18, with TRBD1 matching over 9 bases. Germline CDR1 reads KGHSH; CDR2 reads LQKENI. Losses at the gene ends were 3 bases for V and 8 bases for J; bases not matched to a gene: 2. This CDR3 is 13 amino acids long. CDR3 amino acids: CASSPDRGDIQYF. Here the CDR3 DNA reads TGTGCCAGCTCACCCGACAGGGGGGACATTCAGTACTTC.

J is TRBJ1-2 and V is TRBV29-1, with unresolved D. The CDR3 runs to 11 residues. CDR1 is SQVTM, CDR2 ANQGSEA, per germline. V shed 0 bases and J shed 8 bases, with 7 bases lying between them. The CDR3 nucleotides read TGCAGCGTTGAAGAGGCCGGGGGCTACACCTTC. Residues: CSVEEAGGYTF.

The V call is TRBV4-1, the J call TRBJ2-7; perhaps TRBD2 as D (6 bases). Germline V gene data show CDR1 as MGHRA and CDR2 as YSYEKL. The CDR3 contains 15 residues. V dropped 1 base and J dropped 0 bases, with 10 bases sitting between them. Written as DNA, the CDR3 is TGCGCCAGCAGCCAAGTCCTGACTAGCTCCTACGAGCAGTACTTC. Amino acid sequence: CASSQVLTSSYEQYF.

V gene TRBV30 combines with J gene TRBJ2-7; 10 nucleotides align to TRBD1. Germline V CDR1 and CDR2: GTSNPN, SVGIG (reference sequence). This CDR3 is 13 amino acids long. V was pared by 8 bases and J by 3 bases, with 7 bases of the junction left unmatched. The CDR3 here is CARSRTGGYEQYF. The CDR3 nucleotides are TGTGCCAGAAGTCGGACAGGGGGCTACGAGCAGTACTTC.

The V call is TRBV6-2 or TRBV6-3, the J call TRBJ1-2, with D hard to call. CDR3 length equals 11 residues. Germline V gives CDR1 MNHEY, CDR2 SVGEGT. With 4 bases removed from V and 7 bases from J, the gap between germline ends came to 7 bases. CDR3 DNA: TGTGCCAGCAGTTTCCCGAGTGGCTACACCTTC. Translating it yields CASSFPSGYTF.

This sequence joins TRBV18 and TRBJ2-1; 9 bases are shared with TRBD1. J was trimmed by 6 bases and V by 1 base; bases with no gene match: 4. CDR3 length equals 15 residues. The germline V gene has CDR1 KGHSH and CDR2 LQKENI. This CDR3 reads CASSPRQGEVNEQFF. CDR3 in DNA: TGTGCCAGCTCACCACGACAGGGGGAGGTCAATGAGCAGTTCTTC.

The V call is TRBV10-3, the J call TRBJ1-2; perhaps TRBD1 as D (6 bases). Between the trimmed V and J ends, which lost 8 bases and 8 bases, there was a span of 15 bases. This CDR3 has 12 residues. Germline CDR1 reads ENHRY; CDR2 reads SYGVKD. The CDR3: CAIQSGERGYTF. In nucleotides, the CDR3 is TGTGCCATCCAGTCAGGGGAGCGAGGCTACACCTTC.

This chain uses TRBV14 with TRBJ1-2; the D is unclear. The CDR3 length is 13 residues. In germline, CDR1 is SGHDN, CDR2 FVKESK. With 1 base removed from V and 4 bases from J, the gap between germline ends came to 7 bases. The CDR3 DNA sequence: TGTGCCAGCAGCCAAGGGCAGGCCTATGGCTACACCTTC. This encodes CASSQGQAYGYTF.

The J gene is TRBJ2-6, the V gene TRBV18, with D possibly TRBD1 on 6 matching bases. Germline V lookup: CDR1 KGHSH, CDR2 LQKENI. V was trimmed by 2 bases and J by 3 bases, leaving 17 bases between them. This CDR3 has 18 residues. The CDR3 loop is CASSPNTPDRFGANVLTF. The CDR3, as DNA: TGTGCCAGCTCACCAAATACTCCGGACAGATTTGGGGCCAACGTCCTGACTTTC.

The chain employs TRBV9 and TRBJ1-2, with 9 nucleotides matching TRBD1. This CDR3 is built from 13 residues. V shed 4 bases, J shed 6 bases, and the junction held 4 bases outside the gene matches. Germline CDR1 is SGDLS and CDR2 is YYNGEE. In DNA form, the CDR3 reads TGTGCCAGCAGCCAGAGACAGGGGGATGGCTACACCTTC. Amino acids: CASSQRQGDGYTF.

This clone was seen a few times. The chain is built from TRBV7-2 and TRBJ1-5; the D is unclear. Germline CDR1 SGHTA, CDR2 FQGNSA. CDR3 length equals 15 residues. Trimming took off 3 bases at V and 0 bases at J, with 9 bases between the two ends. This CDR3 is CASSLNSYSNQPQHF. The CDR3 region has the DNA TGTGCCAGCAGCTTGAACAGTTATAGCAATCAGCCCCAGCATTTT.

This chain connects TRBV6-5 to TRBJ1-3; possible D gene TRBD1, 5 bases. Germline V gene data show CDR1 as MNHEY and CDR2 as SVGAGI. The ends were cut back, 7 bases at V and 0 bases at J, with 13 bases in the middle. The CDR3 is made up of 15 amino acids. This CDR3 is CASTATAFSGNTIYF. CDR3 DNA sequence: TGTGCCAGCACTGCGACAGCGTTCTCTGGAAACACCATATATTTT.

The chain employs TRBV5-6 and TRBJ1-2, with D uncertain. This CDR3 spans 15 amino acids. V dropped 0 bases and J dropped 8 bases, with 17 bases sitting between them. Germline values: CDR1 SGHDT, CDR2 YYEEEE. The CDR3 sequence: CASSLANQVPRGYTF. The CDR3 DNA sequence: TGTGCCAGCAGCTTGGCAAACCAAGTTCCACGGGGCTACACCTTC.

The chain employs TRBV7-9 and TRBJ1-4, with D perhaps matching TRBD1 (5 bases). Per the germline V gene, CDR1 is SEHNR and CDR2 is FQNEAQ (reference sequence). CDR3 size: 16 residues. Deletions cut 4 bases from V and 0 bases from J, with 12 bases between. CDR3 nucleotides: TGTGCCAGCAGCTCCTTCGGGACTGCAACTAATGAAAAACTGTTTTTT. Its protein product is CASSSFGTATNEKLFF.

The chain is built from TRBV27 and TRBJ2-7; a weak D match, TRBD2 (6 bases). Germline-derived CDR1 and CDR2 are MNHEY and SMNVEV (reference sequence). The V and J ends lost 3 bases and 4 bases respectively, with 13 bases between them. CDR3 length equals 14 residues. The CDR3 region is CASSFAGTDYEQYF. CDR3 bases: TGTGCCAGCAGTTTCGCGGGGACCGATTACGAGCAGTACTTC.

This chain joins TRBV6-5 and TRBJ1-2; 9 bases line up with TRBD1. Germline assignment: CDR1 MNHEY and CDR2 SVGAGI. With 8 bases clipped from V and 6 bases from J, the junction kept 7 bases outside the gene matches. This CDR3 is 13 amino acids long. The CDR3 DNA follows: TGTGCCAGCGGAAAACAGGGGGCAAATGGCTACACCTTC. The encoded protein is CASGKQGANGYTF.

J is TRBJ2-3 and V is TRBV5-1, with D hard to call. Germline V gene sequence: CDR1 SGHRS, CDR2 YFSETQ. V was trimmed by 4 bases and J by 4 bases, leaving 13 bases between them. This CDR3 has 14 amino acids. This chain's CDR3 is CASSLTSLADTQYF. In DNA, the CDR3 is TGCGCCAGCAGCCTCACTTCGCTCGCAGATACGCAGTATTTT.

This clone came up once. The CDR3 nucleotides read TGCGCCAGCAGCTTGGTTCCCCGGGAGGGTAGCGGGGGTCTGTACCAAGAGACCCAGTACTTC. Amino acids: CASSLVPREGSGGLYQETQYF. The rearrangement joins TRBV5-1 to TRBJ2-5; 9 nucleotides match TRBD2. CDR3 length: 21 amino acids. V was clipped by 0 bases and J by 0 bases; unmatched bases: 18. Germline CDR1 is SGHRS and CDR2 is YFSETQ. The full variable domain, completed using reference TRBV5-1 and TRBJ2-5, is KAGVTQTPRYLIKTRGQQVTLSCSPISGHRSVSWYQQTPGQGLQFLFEYFSETQRNKGNFPGRFSGRQFSNSRSEMNVSTLELGDSALYLCASSLVPREGSGGLYQETQYFGPGTRLLVL.

This clone was detected only a few times. The V gene is TRBV12-5, the J gene TRBJ1-1; 9 bases map to TRBD1. The J segment lost 1 base and the V segment lost 5 bases, leaving 5 bases of the junction unmatched. The CDR3 runs 15 residues. Germline CDR1 LGHNT, CDR2 FRNRAP. CDR3 DNA sequence: TGTGCTAGTGGTCCCGGGACAGGGACGAACACTGAAGCTTTCTTT. Translation gives CASGPGTGTNTEAFF. Full variable domain (missing parts from reference TRBV12-5 and TRBJ1-1): DARVTQTPRHKVTEMGQEVTMRCQPILGHNTVFWYRQTMMQGLELLAYFRNRAPLDDSGMPKDRFSAEMPDATLATLKIQPSEPRDSAVYFCASGPGTGTNTEAFFGQGTRLTVV.

On this clone: Additional DNA sequences in this sample encode the identical CDR3. The chain joins TRBV14 to TRBJ1-1; 7 positions match TRBD1. The J segment lost 4 bases and the V segment lost 1 base, leaving 0 bases of the junction unmatched. This CDR3 contains 13 residues. Per the germline V gene, CDR1 is SGHDN and CDR2 is FVKESK. CDR3 loop: CASSQGQGTEAFF. CDR3 DNA: TGTGCCAGCAGCCAAGGACAGGGCACTGAAGCTTTCTTT.

This chain uses TRBV5-1 with TRBJ1-1, with TRBD1 matching over 7 bases. Germline loops: CDR1 SGHRS, CDR2 YFSETQ. With V trimmed by 0 bases and J by 5 bases, 7 bases remained unmatched. This CDR3 has 15 residues. CDR3 DNA sequence: TGCGCCAGCAGCTTGGAGGGGGCCCGAGTTACTGAAGCTTTCTTT. Its protein product is CASSLEGARVTEAFF.

The chain links TRBV3-1 (or the pseudogene TRBV3-2) to TRBJ1-2, with a possible D match to TRBD1 (5 bases). CDR3 length: 14 amino acids. CDR1 is LGHDT, CDR2 YNNKEL, per germline (reference sequence). The germline V and J ends were trimmed by 1 base and 9 bases, with 15 bases remaining between them. CDR3 in amino acids: CASSQAKVMGRYTF. The CDR3 DNA reads TGTGCCAGCAGCCAAGCCAAGGTGATGGGGCGCTACACCTTC.